This T cell receptor beta chain was sequenced in a study of blood T cell repertoires in COVID-19. Background on the study: Sites across the United States, Italy and Spain contributed samples from acute and convalescent COVID-19. Sources were T cells, B-cell-depleted T cells, or PBMCs; the material itself was cDNA or gDNA.

In the original workflow: Reference gene primers were amplified, and this amplification served to estimate nucleated cell counts. TCRdb keeps only in-frame clones here, not all; method: immunoSEQ multiplex PCR. The V and J calls and clone size were taken over from that table, and D and trimming were inferred from the DNA. This table has 210,000 or so clones, almost 85% appearing once. V dropped 4 bases and J dropped 0; count of bases not matched to a gene: 7. Germline values: CDR1 MNHEY, CDR2 SVGAGI. The CDR3 covers 16 residues. This TCR came from a woman between 45 and 60 years old with active or convalescent COVID-19. V and J are TRBV6-5 and TRBJ2-3; 7 nucleotides agree with TRBD2. Sequencing used peripheral blood. CDR3 in DNA: TGTGCCAGCAGTTTGGTAGCGGGCCTAAGCACAGATACGCAGTATTTT. Translated: CASSLVAGLSTDTQYF.